Listed below are T cell receptor beta chains from one sample, sequenced in a study of blood T cell repertoires in COVID-19. Generated by immunoSEQ multiplex PCR, the TCRdb table keeps only in-frame clones and is missing some. The sample has 95,000 to 150,000 clones, over 75% seen once. Sequences were obtained from peripheral blood. All receptors derive from a woman in her 70s with acute or convalescent COVID-19. CDR3s include the opening cysteine and the closing phenylalanine or tryptophan. The order of the fields is V gene, D gene, J gene, CDR3 protein. D genes are given only for firm matches.

v_call: TRBV19; d_call: TRBD2; j_call: TRBJ2-1; cdr3_aa: CASSPPSGGYNEQFF
v_call: TRBV11-2; d_call: TRBD1; j_call: TRBJ1-6; cdr3_aa: CASSIRQGGSAPLHF
v_call: TRBV13; d_call: .; j_call: TRBJ1-1; cdr3_aa: CASSLAWQTLGRTEAFF
v_call: TRBV7-2; d_call: .; j_call: TRBJ1-3; cdr3_aa: CASSLGTVLSGNTIYF
v_call: TRBV7-9; d_call: TRBD1; j_call: TRBJ1-5; cdr3_aa: CASSGGTGRLSMAPQHF
v_call: TRBV4-3; d_call: TRBD2; j_call: TRBJ2-3; cdr3_aa: CASSQNPASGGYTDTQYF
v_call: TRBV13; d_call: TRBD2; j_call: TRBJ2-2; cdr3_aa: CASSFGTTANTGELFF
v_call: TRBV7-8; d_call: .; j_call: TRBJ2-2; cdr3_aa: CASSLFLFVTNTGELFF
v_call: TRBV11-3; d_call: .; j_call: TRBJ1-1; cdr3_aa: CASSSRSGEAFF
v_call: TRBV7-8; d_call: TRBD2; j_call: TRBJ2-1; cdr3_aa: CASSFRSSGIYNEQFF
v_call: TRBV2; d_call: TRBD2; j_call: TRBJ2-5; cdr3_aa: CAGGELETQYF
v_call: TRBV7-8; d_call: .; j_call: TRBJ1-1; cdr3_aa: CASSLPGHRNTEAFF
v_call: TRBV19; d_call: .; j_call: TRBJ1-3; cdr3_aa: CASSDFTKGNTIYF
v_call: TRBV25-1; d_call: .; j_call: TRBJ1-1; cdr3_aa: CASSIQGNTEAFF
v_call: TRBV24-1; d_call: .; j_call: TRBJ1-5; cdr3_aa: CATSEGQQGSQHF
v_call: TRBV19; d_call: TRBD1; j_call: TRBJ2-7; cdr3_aa: CASSMQGASSYEQYF
v_call: TRBV7-3; d_call: TRBD2; j_call: TRBJ2-3; cdr3_aa: CASAGGPLDTQYF
v_call: TRBV30; d_call: TRBD1; j_call: TRBJ1-2; cdr3_aa: CAWSVQRGQGIYGYTF
v_call: TRBV7-3; d_call: .; j_call: TRBJ2-7; cdr3_aa: CASSLGAAQEQYF
v_call: TRBV5-5; d_call: .; j_call: TRBJ2-4; cdr3_aa: CASSKGGVDIQYF
v_call: TRBV10-3; d_call: .; j_call: TRBJ1-3; cdr3_aa: CATTWGAGNTIYF
v_call: TRBV9; d_call: .; j_call: TRBJ1-1; cdr3_aa: CASSPHRVQDTEAFF
v_call: TRBV4-1; d_call: TRBD2; j_call: TRBJ2-1; cdr3_aa: CASSQGLAGGPEQFF
v_call: TRBV5-1; d_call: .; j_call: TRBJ1-4; cdr3_aa: CASSLGSNEKLFF
v_call: TRBV10-2; d_call: .; j_call: TRBJ2-3; cdr3_aa: CASTLGGSTDTQYF
v_call: TRBV9; d_call: .; j_call: TRBJ1-1; cdr3_aa: CASSALQGVSGEAFF
v_call: TRBV30; d_call: .; j_call: TRBJ1-2; cdr3_aa: CAWSVRGAYGYTF
v_call: TRBV11-3; d_call: .; j_call: TRBJ1-6; cdr3_aa: CASSSVRNSPLHF
v_call: TRBV5-5; d_call: .; j_call: TRBJ1-2; cdr3_aa: CASSLVWDWTNYGYTF
v_call: TRBV24-1; d_call: TRBD2; j_call: TRBJ2-5; cdr3_aa: CATSDSGTQETQYF
v_call: TRBV30; d_call: .; j_call: TRBJ1-5; cdr3_aa: CAWSIDGGRNQPQHF
v_call: TRBV21-1; d_call: .; j_call: TRBJ2-3; cdr3_aa: CASSNRPGGRTDTQYF
v_call: TRBV4-3; d_call: .; j_call: TRBJ1-4; cdr3_aa: CASSRGRVNEKLFF
v_call: TRBV6-2/TRBV6-3; d_call: TRBD1; j_call: TRBJ1-2; cdr3_aa: CASSYGQGTTNYGYTF
v_call: TRBV9; d_call: .; j_call: TRBJ1-6; cdr3_aa: CASSGQNSPLHF
v_call: TRBV7-3; d_call: .; j_call: TRBJ2-1; cdr3_aa: CASSPGRGSYNEQFF
v_call: TRBV3-1/TRBV3-2; d_call: TRBD1; j_call: TRBJ1-1; cdr3_aa: CASSSRDRGRNTEAFF
v_call: TRBV7-2; d_call: TRBD2; j_call: TRBJ2-3; cdr3_aa: CASSKTSGGARDTQYF
v_call: TRBV10-3; d_call: TRBD1; j_call: TRBJ1-1; cdr3_aa: CAIGQAAMGAFF
v_call: TRBV12-3/TRBV12-4; d_call: .; j_call: TRBJ2-2; cdr3_aa: CASSLWRGGLFF
v_call: TRBV7-9; d_call: TRBD1; j_call: TRBJ1-1; cdr3_aa: CASSFGDRGRKTEAFF
v_call: TRBV6-5; d_call: .; j_call: TRBJ1-1; cdr3_aa: CASSPGGAGAPEAFF
v_call: TRBV6-2/TRBV6-3; d_call: .; j_call: TRBJ1-1; cdr3_aa: CASSYGGGTEAFF
v_call: TRBV6-4; d_call: .; j_call: TRBJ1-1; cdr3_aa: CASSDSLTGDTEAFF
v_call: TRBV5-4; d_call: .; j_call: TRBJ1-1; cdr3_aa: CASSSGWGGDTEAFF
v_call: TRBV5-1; d_call: TRBD2; j_call: TRBJ2-5; cdr3_aa: CASSTGLAGGNQETQYF